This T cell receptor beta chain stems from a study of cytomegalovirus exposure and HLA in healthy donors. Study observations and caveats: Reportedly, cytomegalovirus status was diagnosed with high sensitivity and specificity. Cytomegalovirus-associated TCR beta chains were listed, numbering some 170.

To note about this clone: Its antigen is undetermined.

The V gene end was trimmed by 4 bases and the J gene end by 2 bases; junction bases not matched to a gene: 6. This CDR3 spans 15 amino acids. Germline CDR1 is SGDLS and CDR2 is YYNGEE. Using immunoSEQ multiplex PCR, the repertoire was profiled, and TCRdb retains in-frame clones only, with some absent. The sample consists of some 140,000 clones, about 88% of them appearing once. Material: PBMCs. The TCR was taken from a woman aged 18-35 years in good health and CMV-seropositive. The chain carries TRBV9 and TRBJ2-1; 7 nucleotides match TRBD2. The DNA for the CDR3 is TGTGCCAGCAGCTCGAGCGGGGACCCCTACAATGAGCAGTTCTTC. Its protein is CASSSSGDPYNEQFF.